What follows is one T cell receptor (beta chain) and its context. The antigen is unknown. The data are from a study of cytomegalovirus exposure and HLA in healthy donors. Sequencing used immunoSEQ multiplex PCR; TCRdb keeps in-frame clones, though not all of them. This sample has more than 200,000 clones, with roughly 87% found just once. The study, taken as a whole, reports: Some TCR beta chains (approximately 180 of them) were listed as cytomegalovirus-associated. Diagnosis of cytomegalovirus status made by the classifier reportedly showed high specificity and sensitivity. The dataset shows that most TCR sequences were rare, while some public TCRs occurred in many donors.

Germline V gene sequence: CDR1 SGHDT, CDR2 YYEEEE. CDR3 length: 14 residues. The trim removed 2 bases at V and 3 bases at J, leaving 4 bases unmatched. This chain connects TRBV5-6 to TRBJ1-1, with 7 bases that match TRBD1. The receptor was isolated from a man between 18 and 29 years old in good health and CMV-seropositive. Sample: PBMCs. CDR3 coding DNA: TGTGCCAGCAGCTTTGATACAGGGGACACTGAAGCTTTCTTT. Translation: CASSFDTGDTEAFF.